The T cell receptor (beta chain) under discussion was sequenced for a study of blood T cell repertoires in COVID-19. Study summary: Samples of COVID-19 (acute and convalescent) were obtained from the United States, Italy and Spain. In each case, the material was cDNA or gDNA derived from T cells, B-cell-depleted T cells, or PBMCs.

Original handling: Amplification from reference gene primers served as the basis for estimated nucleated cell counts. The method was immunoSEQ multiplex PCR; TCRdb's version includes in-frame clones alone and lacks a portion of them. That table is the source of V, J and clone size, and D and trimming were worked out from the DNA. The table records about 120,000 clones, 80% to 90% of them present only once. The CDR3 totals 18 residues. Per germline, CDR1 MDHEN and CDR2 SYDVKM. V shed 5 bases and J 7 bases; nucleotides not matched to a gene: 16. The origin of this receptor is a woman between 45 and 60 years old with acute or convalescent COVID-19. V usage is TRBV28 and J usage is TRBJ2-2; 10 bases fit TRBD1. Specimen: peripheral blood. CDR3 nucleotides: TGTGCCAGCAGTCTCTCGGGACAGGGGATAATGCGGAGCGGGGAGCTGTTTTTT. It yields the protein CASSLSGQGIMRSGELFF.